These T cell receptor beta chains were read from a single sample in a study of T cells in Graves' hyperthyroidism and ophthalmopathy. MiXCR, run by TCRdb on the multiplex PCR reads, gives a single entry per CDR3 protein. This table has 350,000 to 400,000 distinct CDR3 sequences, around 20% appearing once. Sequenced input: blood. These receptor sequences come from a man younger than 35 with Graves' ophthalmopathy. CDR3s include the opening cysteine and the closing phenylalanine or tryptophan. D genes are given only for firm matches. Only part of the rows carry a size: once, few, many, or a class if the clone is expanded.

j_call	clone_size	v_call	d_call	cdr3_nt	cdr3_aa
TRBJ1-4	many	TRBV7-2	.	TGTGCCAGCAGCTTTCACGGTGAAAGGAATGAAAAACTGTTTTTT	CASSFHGERNEKLFF
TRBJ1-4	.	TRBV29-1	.	TGCAGCGTAGCCCAGACAGGAACGCCTAATGAAAAACTGTTTTTT	CSVAQTGTPNEKLFF
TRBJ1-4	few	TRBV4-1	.	TGCGCCAGCAGCCAAGAAAGGGGGACGGGGGAAAAACTGTTTTTT	CASSQERGTGEKLFF
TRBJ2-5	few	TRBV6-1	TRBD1	TGTGCCAGCGGGAGACCGGGACAGTCCCTAGAGACCCAGTACTTC	CASGRPGQSLETQYF
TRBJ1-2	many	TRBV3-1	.	TGTGCCAGCAGCCAAGATTCGAGAGGGCGCGGCTACACCTTC	CASSQDSRGRGYTF
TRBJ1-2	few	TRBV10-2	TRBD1	TGCGCCAGCAGTGAGATCGGACAGGGGGGGATTGGCTACACCTTC	CASSEIGQGGIGYTF
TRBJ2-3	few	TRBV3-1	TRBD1	TGTGCCAGCAGCCAAGCTACAGGGGGCTGGGGGTATTTT	CASSQATGGWGYF
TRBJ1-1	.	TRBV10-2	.	TGCGCCAGCAGTGAGGCGAAGAACACTGAAGCTTTCTTT	CASSEAKNTEAFF
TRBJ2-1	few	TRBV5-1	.	TGCGCCAGCAGTTCCCCGGGGAGCTACAATGAGCAGTTCTTC	CASSSPGSYNEQFF
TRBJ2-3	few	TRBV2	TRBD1	TGTGCCAGCAGTGAAATGGGACAGGGAAATACGCAGTATTTT	CASSEMGQGNTQYF
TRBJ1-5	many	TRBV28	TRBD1	TGTGCCAGCAGTTCTCGGACAGGCCGGCAGCCCCAGCATTTT	CASSSRTGRQPQHF
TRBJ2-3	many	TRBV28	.	TGTGCCAGCAGGGTAGGGGGGGGCCGACCCGCAGATACGCAGTATTTT	CASRVGGGRPADTQYF
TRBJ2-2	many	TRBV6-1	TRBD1	TGTGCCAGCACCGGACAGGGGCAGGTTCCCGGGGAGCTGTTTTTT	CASTGQGQVPGELFF
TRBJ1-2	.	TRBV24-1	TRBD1	TGTGCCACCAGTGATTTCAGGACAGGCTATGGCTACACCTTC	CATSDFRTGYGYTF